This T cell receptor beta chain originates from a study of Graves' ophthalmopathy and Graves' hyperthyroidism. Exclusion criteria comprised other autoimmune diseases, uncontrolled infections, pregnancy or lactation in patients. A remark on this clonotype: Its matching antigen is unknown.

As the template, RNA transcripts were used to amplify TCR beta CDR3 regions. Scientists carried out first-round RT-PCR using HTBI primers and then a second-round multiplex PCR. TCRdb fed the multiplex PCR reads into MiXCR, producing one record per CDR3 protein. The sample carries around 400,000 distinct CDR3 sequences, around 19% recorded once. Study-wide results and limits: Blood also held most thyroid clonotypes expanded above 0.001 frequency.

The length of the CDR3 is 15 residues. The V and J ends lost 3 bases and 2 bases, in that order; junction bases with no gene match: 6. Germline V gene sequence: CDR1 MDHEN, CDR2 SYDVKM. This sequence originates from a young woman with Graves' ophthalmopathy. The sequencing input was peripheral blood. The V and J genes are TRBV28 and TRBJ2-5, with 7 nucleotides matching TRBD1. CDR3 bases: TGTGCCAGCAGTTTTGACGGGACAGCACAAGAGACCCAGTACTTC. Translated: CASSFDGTAQETQYF. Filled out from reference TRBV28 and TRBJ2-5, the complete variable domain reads DVKVTQSSRYLVKRTGEKVFLECVQDMDHENMFWYRQDPGLGLRLIYFSYDVKMKEKGDIPEGYSVSREKKERFSLILESASTNQTSMYLCASSFDGTAQETQYFGPGTRLLVL.